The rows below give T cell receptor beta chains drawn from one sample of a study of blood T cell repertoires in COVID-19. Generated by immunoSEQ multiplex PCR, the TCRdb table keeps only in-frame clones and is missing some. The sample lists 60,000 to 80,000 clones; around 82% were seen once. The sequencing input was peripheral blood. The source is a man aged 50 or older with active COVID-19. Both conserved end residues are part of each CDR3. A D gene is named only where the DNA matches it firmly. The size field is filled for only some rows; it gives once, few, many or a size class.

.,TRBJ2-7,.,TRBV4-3,TGCGCCAGCAGCCACCTAGGGGCCTCCGAGCAGTACTTC,CASSHLGASEQYF
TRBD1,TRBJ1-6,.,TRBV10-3,TGTGCCATCTGGGCCCAGGGGGCAAGGAATTCACCCCTCCACTTT,CAIWAQGARNSPLHF
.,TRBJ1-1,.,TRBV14,TGTGCCAGCAGCCAAGACTACCTCACTGAAGCTTTCTTT,CASSQDYLTEAFF
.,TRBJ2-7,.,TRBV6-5,TGTGCCAGCAGTCGGACAGCCAACTACGAGCAGTACTTC,CASSRTANYEQYF
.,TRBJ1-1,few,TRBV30,TGTGCCTGGAGTATCCAGGACACTGAAGCTTTCTTT,CAWSIQDTEAFF
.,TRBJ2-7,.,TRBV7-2,TGTGCCAGCAGCTCGGGACTGGAACGGAGCGAGCAGTACTTC,CASSSGLERSEQYF
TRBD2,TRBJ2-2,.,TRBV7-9,TGTGCCAGCAGCTTTAGCGGGAGGGATATCGGGGAGCTGTTTTTT,CASSFSGRDIGELFF
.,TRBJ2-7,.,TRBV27,TGTGCCAGCAGTTTATCGTCGGGATCCCTTTACGAGCAGTACTTC,CASSLSSGSLYEQYF
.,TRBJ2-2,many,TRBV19,TGTGCCAGTAGAAGGGGAGGAGGGCCGGCCGGGGAGCTGTTTTTT,CASRRGGGPAGELFF
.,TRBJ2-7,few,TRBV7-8,TGTGCCAGCAGCTTCCCAGGGTCGGGCGGGAAGGAGCAGTACTTC,CASSFPGSGGKEQYF
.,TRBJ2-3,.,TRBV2,TGTGCCAGCAGCGGGAGGGGGCGCAGGGATACGCAGTATTTT,CASSGRGRRDTQYF
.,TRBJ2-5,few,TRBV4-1,TGCGCCAGCAGCCGCATTCCAAAGTTAGAAGAGACCCAGTACTTC,CASSRIPKLEETQYF
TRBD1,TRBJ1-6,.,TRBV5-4,TGTGCCAGCAGCTTGACAGGGGGCGATTCACCCCTCCACTTT,CASSLTGGDSPLHF
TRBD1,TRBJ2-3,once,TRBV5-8,TGTGCCAGCAGCTCCGGGACAGGGTCCCACGATACGCAGTATTTT,CASSSGTGSHDTQYF
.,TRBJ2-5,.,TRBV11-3,TGTGCCAGCAGCTGTCCACAACCCGAGGTGGGGGGACGCGAGTACTTC,CASSCPQPEVGGREYF
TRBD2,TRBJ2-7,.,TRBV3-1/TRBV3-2,TGTGCCAGCAGCCAAGATAATCTACTAGCGGGGGGGACGGAACCCTACGAGCAGTACTTC,CASSQDNLLAGGTEPYEQYF
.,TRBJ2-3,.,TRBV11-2,TGTGCCAGCACCTTCGGGGGGCCCACAGATACGCAGTATTTT,CASTFGGPTDTQYF
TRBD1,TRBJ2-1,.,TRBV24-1,TGTGCCACCAGTGGCGGGACAGGGACATACAATGAGCAGTTCTTC,CATSGGTGTYNEQFF
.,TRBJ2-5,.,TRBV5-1,TGCGCCAGCAGCTTGGAGCTAGAAGGGACCCAGTACTTC,CASSLELEGTQYF
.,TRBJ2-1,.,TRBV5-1,TGCGCCAGCAGCCCGTATCCGTCCGATGAGCAGTTCTTC,CASSPYPSDEQFF
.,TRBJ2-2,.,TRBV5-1,TGCGCCAGCAGCTTGATCGCCGCCGGAGGGTCCGGGGAGCTGTTTTTT,CASSLIAAGGSGELFF
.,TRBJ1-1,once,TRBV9,TGTGCCAGCAGCCAGAGGTTTGGCGACACTGAAGCTTTCTTT,CASSQRFGDTEAFF
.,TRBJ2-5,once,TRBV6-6,TGTGCCAGCAGTTACGGAGGTTGGGAGACCCAGTACTTC,CASSYGGWETQYF
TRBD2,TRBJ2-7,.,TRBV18,TGTGCCAGCGCGGGGCTAGCGGGAGGGCCGAGGAACGAGCAGTACTTC,CASAGLAGGPRNEQYF
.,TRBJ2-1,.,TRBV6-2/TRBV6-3,TGTGCCAGCAGCCAACTCCGGGACAATGAGCAGTTCTTC,CASSQLRDNEQFF
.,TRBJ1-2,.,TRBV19,TGTGCCAGCCTCTCACCAAGAGCAAACTATGGCTACACCTTC,CASLSPRANYGYTF
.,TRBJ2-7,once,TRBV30,TGTGCCTGGAGCCCTCCCTGGAAAGCCAGGTTCGACGAGCAGTACTTC,CAWSPPWKARFDEQYF
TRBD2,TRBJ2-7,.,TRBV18,TGTGCCAGCTCACCCGGACTAGGTTCCTACGAGCAGTACTTC,CASSPGLGSYEQYF
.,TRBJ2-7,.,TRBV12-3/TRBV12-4,TGTGCCAGCAGTTTCGGCTACGAGCAGTACTTC,CASSFGYEQYF
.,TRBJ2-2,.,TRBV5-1,TGCGCCAGCAGCTGGACGGGGTTCACCGGGGAGCTGTTTTTT,CASSWTGFTGELFF
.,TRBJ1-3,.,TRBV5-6,TGTGCCAGCAGCGCGGTAGGCAGCCACTCTGGAAACACCATATATTTT,CASSAVGSHSGNTIYF
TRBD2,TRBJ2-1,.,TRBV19,TGTGCCAGTAGTCCCAGACTAGCGGGCTATGACAATGAGCAGTTCTTC,CASSPRLAGYDNEQFF
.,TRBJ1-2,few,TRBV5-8,TGTGCCAGCGTATATGGAGAGGTAGTGAATGGCTACACCTTC,CASVYGEVVNGYTF
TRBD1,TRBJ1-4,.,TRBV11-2,TGTGCCAGCAGCCCCGGAAGGACAGGAACAACTAATGAAAAACTGTTTTTT,CASSPGRTGTTNEKLFF
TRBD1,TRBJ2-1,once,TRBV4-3,TGCGCCAGCAGCCAAGACTCGAGACAGGGGTGGAACAATGAGCAGTTCTTC,CASSQDSRQGWNNEQFF
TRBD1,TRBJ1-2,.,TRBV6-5,TGTGCCAGCAGATCCGGGACAGAGTATGGCTACACCTTC,CASRSGTEYGYTF
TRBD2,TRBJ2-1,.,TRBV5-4,TGTGCCAGCAGCTTTAGTGGCTGGCGGGGGAGGACCTACAATGAGCAGTTCTTC,CASSFSGWRGRTYNEQFF
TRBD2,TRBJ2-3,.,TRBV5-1,TGCGCCAGCAGTGCGGGACTAGGGGTCACAGATACGCAGTATTTT,CASSAGLGVTDTQYF
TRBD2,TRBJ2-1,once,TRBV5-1,TGCGCCAGCAGCTTGGGCCTAGCGGGAGACTACAATGAGCAGTTCTTC,CASSLGLAGDYNEQFF
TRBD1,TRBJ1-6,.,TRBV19,TGTGCCAGTAGGCGACAGGGAGGATCACCCCTCCACTTT,CASRRQGGSPLHF
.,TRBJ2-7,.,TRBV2,TGTGCCAGCAGGGACAACTCAGAAATCTACGAGCAGTACTTC,CASRDNSEIYEQYF
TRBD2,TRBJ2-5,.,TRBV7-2,TGTGCCAGCAGCTTACTCGGGAGGGGGGAGACCCAGTACTTC,CASSLLGRGETQYF
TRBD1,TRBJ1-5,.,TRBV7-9,TGTGCCAGCAGCCGGGACAGCACCAATCAGCCCCAGCATTTT,CASSRDSTNQPQHF
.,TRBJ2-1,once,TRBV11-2,TGTGCCAGCAGCGAGGGCACATTGCGGAATGAGCAGTTCTTC,CASSEGTLRNEQFF
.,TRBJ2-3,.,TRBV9,TGTGCCAGCAGCGTAGGGGTGGGCGACACAGATACGCAGTATTTT,CASSVGVGDTDTQYF
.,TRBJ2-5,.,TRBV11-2,TGTGCCAGCACCTTAGGGGGGGGAGAGTCTGAAGAGACCCAGTACTTC,CASTLGGGESEETQYF
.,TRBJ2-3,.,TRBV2,TGTGCCAGCAGTGAATCGCGTTCAGATACGCAGTATTTT,CASSESRSDTQYF
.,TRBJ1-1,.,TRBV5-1,TGCGCCAGCCGACTAGCAGGCATTAACACTGAAGCTTTCTTT,CASRLAGINTEAFF
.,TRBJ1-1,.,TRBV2,TGTGCCAGCAGTGAACAGGTCTCTGCTTTCTTT,CASSEQVSAFF
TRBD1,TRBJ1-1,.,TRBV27,TGTGCCAGCAGTTTTGGGGCAGGGGGCATGGCTTTCTTT,CASSFGAGGMAFF
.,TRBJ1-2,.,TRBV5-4,TGTGCCAGCAGCTTGAGACAGGCCCTAGATTTCACCTTC,CASSLRQALDFTF
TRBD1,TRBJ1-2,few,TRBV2,TGTGCCAGCAGTGAATGGGACAGTCTAAACTATGGCTACACCTTC,CASSEWDSLNYGYTF
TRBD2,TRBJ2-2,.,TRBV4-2,TGTGCCAGCAGCCAAGTACCGGGACTATCGACCGGGGAGCTGTTTTTT,CASSQVPGLSTGELFF
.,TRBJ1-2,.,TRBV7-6,TGTGCCAGCAGCCCCGCCGGGGATTACTATGGCTACACCTTC,CASSPAGDYYGYTF
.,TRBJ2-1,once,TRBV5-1,TGCGCCAGCAGCTTGGGTTGGGCGGGGAAGTCCTACAATGAGCAGTTCTTC,CASSLGWAGKSYNEQFF